This TCR beta chain was sequenced during a study of cytomegalovirus exposure and HLA in healthy donors. Whole-study results and caveats: Being productive about 87% or about 30% of the time was typical of most TCR beta V segments in an earlier analysis.

Researchers ran the PCR with 60 Vbeta and 13 Jbeta primers. TCRdb's copy holds only in-frame clones and misses some; the assay was immunoSEQ multiplex PCR. Of 200,000 to 250,000 clones in the sample, around 85% are singletons; the top ten hold 1% to 1.5%. With regard to this clone: No antigen is known for it.

V shed 2 bases and J 6 bases; nucleotides not matched to a gene: 3. Germline lookup yields CDR1 SNHLY and CDR2 FYNNEI. This CDR3 comprises 15 residues. The chain has TRBV2 and TRBJ2-2, with TRBD1 matching 10 bases. The source material was PBMCs. The clonotype comes from a human donor in good health. The CDR3 nucleotides are TGTGCCAGCAGTGAAAGGACAGGGGGGGCCGGGGAGCTGTTTTTT. This sequence encodes CASSERTGGAGELFF. Using reference TRBV2 and TRBJ2-2 for the parts outside the CDR3, the full variable domain is EPEVTQTPSHQVTQMGQEVILRCVPISNHLYFYWYRQILGQKVEFLVSFYNNEISEKSEIFDDQFSVERPDGSNFTLKIRSTKLEDSAMYFCASSERTGGAGELFFGEGSRLTVL.